This T cell receptor beta chain is drawn from a study of cytomegalovirus exposure and HLA in healthy donors. V lost 11 bases and J lost 0, with 13 bases in between. From germline, CDR1 is SEHNR and CDR2 FQNEAQ (reference sequence). The CDR3 covers 13 residues. Only in-frame clones appear in the TCRdb table, and some are missing; sequencing was by immunoSEQ multiplex PCR. This table holds roughly 220,000 clones, about 89% found once. The chain links TRBV7-9 to TRBJ1-1; the D is unclear. Sequencing was done on a sample of PBMCs. The receptor was isolated from a woman younger than 35 in good health and CMV-seronegative. CDR3: CAVQHSMNTEAFF. CDR3 in DNA: TGTGCCGTGCAGCACAGCATGAACACTGAAGCTTTCTTT.